What follows are 24 T cell receptor beta chains derived from one specimen sequenced in a study of blood T cell repertoires in COVID-19 (dated by TCRdb to the early 2020s). Libraries were made using the immunoSEQ multiplex PCR assay. The table was pulled from immuneACCESS by TCRdb, which kept in-frame rearrangements only. Such tables lose some clones; where checked, under half of the loss comes from unresolved V genes, and the rest has no known cause. This sample comprises more than 60,000 clones, roughly 87% of them detected only once. The ten largest clones capture approximately 4.9% of the sample. Sequenced input: peripheral blood. The origin of the receptors is a woman at least 80 years old with active or convalescent COVID-19.

The chain joins TRBV5-1 to TRBJ1-2; 11 nucleotides align to TRBD1. From germline, CDR1 is SGHRS and CDR2 YFSETQ. Trimming at V came to 2 bases and at J to 4 bases, leaving 16 bases not matched to a gene. This CDR3 comprises 19 residues. The CDR3 spells CASSLAPPGTGGTGYGYTF. The CDR3 DNA is TGCGCCAGCAGCTTAGCCCCCCCCGGGACAGGGGGGACCGGCTATGGCTACACCTTC.

This chain uses TRBV5-6 with TRBJ1-1; tentatively, D is TRBD1 (5 bases). V lost 4 bases and J 5 bases, leaving 18 bases between the germline ends. Germline CDR1 is SGHDT and CDR2 is YYEEEE. CDR3 length: 15 amino acids. This CDR3 is CASSLLGVRGTEAFF. The CDR3 DNA reads as TGTGCCAGCAGCCTCTTAGGGGTGCGGGGGACTGAAGCTTTCTTT.

The chain couples TRBV20-1 to TRBJ2-6; possibly TRBD2 for D (5 bases). The germline V gene has CDR1 DFQATT and CDR2 SNEGSKA (reference sequence). V shed 3 bases and J shed 3 bases, with 9 bases lying between them. This CDR3 has 14 amino acids. CDR3 sequence reads: CSASSGVGANVLTF. CDR3 sequence (DNA): TGCAGTGCTAGTTCCGGGGTTGGGGCCAACGTCCTGACTTTC.

The gene calls are TRBV28 and TRBJ2-3, with TRBD1 as a possible D gene (5 bases). Trimming left V 1 base short and J 3 bases short, with 17 bases between. The CDR3 spans 17 residues. CDR1 MDHEN and CDR2 SYDVKM come from the germline V gene. The CDR3 DNA reads as TGTGCCAGCAGTTTATCTACCCCACAGGCCTCTACAGATACGCAGTATTTT. As protein: CASSLSTPQASTDTQYF.

The rearrangement links TRBV28 to TRBJ1-2; 10 bases are shared with TRBD1. V was pared by 6 bases and J by 6 bases, with 19 bases of the junction left unmatched. CDR1 and CDR2 (germline): MDHEN, SYDVKM. The CDR3 sequence is 18 residues long. The CDR3 loop reads CASRDTATGQGGRNGYTF. Here the CDR3 DNA reads TGTGCCAGCAGAGACACGGCGACAGGACAGGGGGGGCGGAATGGCTACACCTTC.

The genes are TRBV7-6 and TRBJ2-7; possibly TRBD1 for D (6 bases). Trimming left V 1 base short and J 7 bases short, with 23 bases between. Germline-derived CDR1 and CDR2 are SGHVS and FNYEAQ. CDR3 length: 17 residues. The CDR3 bases are TGTGCCAGCAGCTTAGGCGTGGGGGCCGATACCCAAGGAGAGCAGTACTTC. Its protein product is CASSLGVGADTQGEQYF.

The V call is TRBV6-2 or TRBV6-3, the J call TRBJ2-5; no reliable D call. Germline V gene lookup returns CDR1 MNHEY and CDR2 SVGEGT. V lost 3 bases to trimming and J lost 5 bases, with 10 bases between them. The CDR3 sequence is 13 residues long. The DNA for the CDR3 is TGTGCCAGCAGTTATACTCAGAGGGAGACCCAGTACTTC. Encoded protein: CASSYTQRETQYF.

The chain carries TRBV7-2 and TRBJ2-4, with D maybe TRBD2 (5 bases). CDR1 SGHTA and CDR2 FQGNSA come from the germline V gene. The CDR3 covers 14 residues. V was shortened by 2 bases and J by 2 bases, with 7 bases between the two germline ends. The CDR3 coding sequence is TGTGCCAGCAGCTTAAGAGGGACCAAAAACATTCAGTACTTC. This translates into CASSLRGTKNIQYF.

The rearrangement joins TRBV7-9 to TRBJ2-7, with 8 bases identical to TRBD1. Germline values: CDR1 SEHNR, CDR2 FQNEAQ (reference sequence). This CDR3 has 13 amino acids. The V segment lost 3 bases and the J segment 5 bases; nucleotides outside the gene matches: 3. The CDR3 is CASSFPGGHEQYF. The CDR3 bases are TGTGCCAGCAGCTTCCCAGGGGGCCACGAGCAGTACTTC. Full variable domain (rest looked up from reference TRBV7-9 and TRBJ2-7): DTGVSQNPRHKITKRGQNVTFRCDPISEHNRLYWYRQTLGQGPEFLTYFQNEAQLEKSRLLSDRFSAERPKGSFSTLEIQRTEQGDSAMYLCASSFPGGHEQYFGPGTRLTVT.

The chain joins TRBV5-4 to TRBJ2-1; 9 bases map to TRBD2. Looked up from germline, CDR1 is SGHNT and CDR2 is YYREEE (reference sequence). This CDR3 comprises 13 residues. The V and J ends lost 7 bases and 5 bases, in that order; junction bases with no gene match: 4. The CDR3 here is CASRRLADNEQFF. The CDR3 nucleotides read TGTGCCAGCCGCCGACTAGCGGACAATGAGCAGTTCTTC.

The chain is built from TRBV7-9 and TRBJ1-4; TRBD1 is a possible D gene (6 bases). The ends were cut back, 1 base at V and 0 bases at J, with 6 bases in the middle. The CDR3 spans 15 residues. CDR1 is SEHNR, CDR2 FQNEAQ, per germline (reference sequence). The CDR3 DNA reads as TGTGCCAGCAGCTTAGACAGGGCAACTAATGAAAAACTGTTTTTT. This gives the protein CASSLDRATNEKLFF.

The CDR3 coding sequence is TGTGCCACCTTAGACTCTTTGACAGGGCAGGAGGAGCAGTTCTTC. Translating gives CATLDSLTGQEEQFF. The V gene is TRBV10-3, the J gene TRBJ2-1, with 7 bases aligning to TRBD1. The V and J ends lost 10 bases and 10 bases, in that order; junction bases with no gene match: 19. The CDR3 totals 15 residues. From germline, CDR1 is ENHRY and CDR2 SYGVKD.

This rearrangement joins TRBV24-1 to TRBJ1-1, with D unresolved. The germline gives CDR1 KGHDR, CDR2 SFDVKD. V was pared by 4 bases and J by 4 bases, with 18 bases between. The CDR3 is 16 residues long. Written as DNA, the CDR3 is TGTGCCACCAGTGACGATTCCCCTGGAGGGCCCACTGAAGCTTTCTTT. Its translation is CATSDDSPGGPTEAFF.

The genes are TRBV5-1 and TRBJ1-3; D uncertain. CDR1 is SGHRS, CDR2 YFSETQ, per germline. This CDR3 has 15 amino acids. V gave up 0 bases and J gave up 2 bases, with 9 bases separating them. DNA for the CDR3: TGCGCCAGCAGCTTGGATACGGGGACTGGAAACACCATATATTTT. This codes for CASSLDTGTGNTIYF.

The chain carries TRBV10-3 and TRBJ1-1, with TRBD1 matching 7 bases. Trimming removed 2 bases from V and 0 bases from J; junction bases left unmatched: 0. The CDR3 extends over 14 amino acids. The germline V gene encodes CDR1 ENHRY and CDR2 SYGVKD. The CDR3 loop is CAISETGVNTEAFF. The CDR3 coding sequence is TGTGCCATCAGTGAGACAGGGGTGAACACTGAAGCTTTCTTT.

The sample holds one count of this clone. The chain joins TRBV18 to TRBJ2-3, with a tentative D call TRBD2 (5 bases). Trimming left V 3 bases short and J 2 bases short, with 15 bases between. CDR3 length: 16 amino acids. Germline loops: CDR1 KGHSH, CDR2 LQKENI. The CDR3 sequence is CASSPSPAGTTDTQYF. CDR3 sequence (DNA): TGTGCCAGCTCACCGTCCCCCGCGGGCACCACAGATACGCAGTATTTT.

This clone was counted once. This CDR3 reads CASSFAGSPYEQYF. Here the CDR3 DNA reads TGCGCCAGCAGCTTCGCAGGGTCCCCCTACGAGCAGTACTTC. This chain connects TRBV5-1 to TRBJ2-7; possible D gene TRBD1, 5 bases. CDR3 length: 14 amino acids. V shed 2 bases and J shed 2 bases, with 11 bases lying between them. CDR1 and CDR2 from the germline V gene are SGHRS and YFSETQ.

This chain links TRBV5-4 with TRBJ2-3, with D maybe TRBD2 (5 bases). V was cut by 7 bases and J by 5 bases, with 23 bases left in between. CDR1 is SGHNT, CDR2 YYREEE, per germline (reference sequence). The length of the CDR3 is 16 residues. In nucleotides, the CDR3 is TGTGCCAGCCATCCTAGCCTTTCGATCCGAGGAGATACGCAGTATTTT. Its protein product is CASHPSLSIRGDTQYF.

The chain couples TRBV7-2 to TRBJ1-3, with 7 bases matching TRBD1. Looked up from germline, CDR1 is SGHTA and CDR2 is FQGNSA. The CDR3 consists of 15 residues. Trimming cost V 5 bases and J 2 bases; bases outside gene matches: 6. The DNA for the CDR3 is TGTGCCAGCAGCCCACAAACAGGGGCTGGAAACACCATATATTTT. As protein: CASSPQTGAGNTIYF.

This clone was recorded only once. The chain joins TRBV19 to TRBJ1-1; 7 bases are a match to TRBD1. From germline, CDR1 is LNHDA and CDR2 SQIVND (reference sequence). The junction had 8 bases not matched to a gene; V was cut back by 4 bases and J by 0 bases. CDR3 length equals 16 residues. This chain's CDR3 is CASSTLTGRMNTEAFF. CDR3 in DNA: TGTGCCAGTAGTACTCTGACAGGGAGAATGAACACTGAAGCTTTCTTT.

The chain is built from TRBV6-5 and TRBJ2-1, with 11 bases aligning to TRBD2. CDR3 length: 16 amino acids. After removal of 4 bases from V and 2 bases from J, the junction contained 4 bases not matched to a gene. CDR1 is MNHEY, CDR2 SVGAGI, per germline. For the CDR3, the DNA is TGTGCCAGCAGTTCCCTAGCGGGGGGCCCCTACAATGAGCAGTTCTTC. Translated: CASSSLAGGPYNEQFF.

The chain employs TRBV27 and TRBJ1-1, with 8 bases fitting TRBD1. CDR3 size: 18 residues. The junction had 14 bases not matched to a gene; V was cut back by 5 bases and J by 0 bases. Per the germline V gene, CDR1 is MNHEY and CDR2 is SMNVEV (reference sequence). CDR3 in DNA: TGTGCCAGCAGTCCGCGGACAGGGTTTCTCCCAGTGAACACTGAAGCTTTCTTT. This encodes CASSPRTGFLPVNTEAFF.

CDR3 region: CASSQGQGRLGVYF. The CDR3 DNA sequence: TGTGCCAGCAGCCAAGGACAGGGGAGGCTCGGGGTGTATTTT. This chain uses TRBV3-1 (or the pseudogene TRBV3-2) with TRBJ2-3; 8 bases match TRBD1. Germline CDR1 is LGHDT and CDR2 is YNNKEL (reference sequence). This CDR3 is built from 14 residues. The J segment lost 14 bases and the V segment lost 1 base, leaving 11 bases of the junction unmatched.

This sequence joins TRBV15 and TRBJ1-5, with a tentative D call TRBD1 (5 bases). With 0 bases removed from V and 7 bases from J, the gap between germline ends came to 7 bases. The germline V gene encodes CDR1 LNHNV and CDR2 YYDKDF (reference sequence). CDR3 length: 13 residues. CDR3 DNA: TGTGCCACCAGCAGAGACCAGGGCCAGCCCCAGCATTTT. It is translated as CATSRDQGQPQHF.